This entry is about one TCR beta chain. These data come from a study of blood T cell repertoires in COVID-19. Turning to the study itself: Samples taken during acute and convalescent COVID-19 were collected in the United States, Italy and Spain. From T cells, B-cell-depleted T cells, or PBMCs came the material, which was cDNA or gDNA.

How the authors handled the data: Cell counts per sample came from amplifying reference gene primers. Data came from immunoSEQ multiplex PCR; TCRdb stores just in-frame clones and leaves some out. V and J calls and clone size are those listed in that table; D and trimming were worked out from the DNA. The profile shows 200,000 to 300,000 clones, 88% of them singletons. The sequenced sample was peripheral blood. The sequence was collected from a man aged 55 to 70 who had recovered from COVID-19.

The CDR3 region is CASSFGGRETQYF. The CDR3 DNA reads TGTGCCAGCAGCTTCGGGGGAAGGGAGACCCAGTACTTC. The gene calls are TRBV7-9 and TRBJ2-5; tentatively, D is TRBD2 (6 bases). V gave up 3 bases and J gave up 5 bases, with 10 bases separating them. CDR3 length: 13 residues. Germline V gene sequence: CDR1 SEHNR, CDR2 FQNEAQ (reference sequence).